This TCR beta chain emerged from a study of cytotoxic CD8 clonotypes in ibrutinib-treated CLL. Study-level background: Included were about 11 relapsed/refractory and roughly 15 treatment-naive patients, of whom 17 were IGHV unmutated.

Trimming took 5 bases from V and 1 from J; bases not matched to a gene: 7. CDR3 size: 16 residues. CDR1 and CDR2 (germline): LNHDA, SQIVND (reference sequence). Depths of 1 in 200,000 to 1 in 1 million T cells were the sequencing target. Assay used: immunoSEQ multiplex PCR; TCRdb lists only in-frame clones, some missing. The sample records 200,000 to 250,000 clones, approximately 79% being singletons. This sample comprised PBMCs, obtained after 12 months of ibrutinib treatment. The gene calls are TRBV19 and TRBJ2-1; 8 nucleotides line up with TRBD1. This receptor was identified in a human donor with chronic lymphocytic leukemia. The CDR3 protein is CASSRQQGGSYNEQFF. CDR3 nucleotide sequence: TGTGCCAGTAGTCGACAACAGGGGGGTTCCTACAATGAGCAGTTCTTC.